The 13 T cell receptor beta chains presented below share a single source sample, sequenced in a study of blood T cell repertoires in COVID-19. TCRdb keeps only in-frame clones here, not all; method: immunoSEQ multiplex PCR. The sample lists roughly 350,000 clones; roughly 90% were seen once. Input material: peripheral blood. The source is a woman aged 50 to 65 with active or convalescent COVID-19.

The chain couples TRBV3-1 (or the pseudogene TRBV3-2) to TRBJ1-5; D remains ambiguous. This CDR3 has 14 amino acids. The V and J ends lost 0 bases and 5 bases respectively, with 8 bases between them. Germline V gives CDR1 LGHDT, CDR2 YNNKEL (reference sequence). The CDR3 DNA sequence: TGTGCCAGCAGCCAAGACGGGGTGGATCAGCCCCAGCATTTT. This codes for CASSQDGVDQPQHF.

The chain recombines TRBV19 with TRBJ1-2, with 9 nucleotides matching TRBD1. This CDR3 is built from 16 residues. The germline gives CDR1 LNHDA, CDR2 SQIVND (reference sequence). V lost 5 bases to trimming and J lost 0 bases; unmatched junction nucleotides: 7. CDR3 sequence (DNA): TGTGCCAGTAGTGTACAGGGGGCGCCTACTAACTATGGCTACACCTTC. As protein: CASSVQGAPTNYGYTF.

This clone appeared once. The chain links TRBV7-3 to TRBJ2-2; TRBD2 is a possible D gene (6 bases). The CDR3 runs to 13 residues. The V end lost 5 bases, the J end lost 5 bases, and 9 bases lay between the germline ends. Germline V CDR1 and CDR2: SGHTA, FQGTGA. The CDR3 reads CASSRERTGELFF. CDR3 DNA: TGTGCCAGCAGCCGGGAGCGTACCGGGGAGCTGTTTTTT.

The chain is built from TRBV5-1 and TRBJ1-1; TRBD1 might be the D (5 bases). V was pared by 2 bases and J by 0 bases, with 17 bases between. The CDR3 contains 17 residues. Germline assignment: CDR1 SGHRS and CDR2 YFSETQ. For the CDR3, the DNA is TGCGCCAGCAGCTTTGGGGGGACGGGGACCTTGAACACTGAAGCTTTCTTT. The encoded protein is CASSFGGTGTLNTEAFF.

The CDR3 region is CAISFGDRNTEAFF. In DNA form, the CDR3 reads TGTGCCATCAGTTTTGGGGACAGGAACACTGAAGCTTTCTTT. The J gene is TRBJ1-1, the V gene TRBV10-3; 7 bases fit TRBD1. CDR3 size: 14 residues. Germline V lookup: CDR1 ENHRY, CDR2 SYGVKD. The junction had 4 bases not matched to a gene; V was cut back by 5 bases and J by 1 base.

This clone was picked up a small number of times. The rearrangement joins TRBV5-6 to TRBJ1-2; the D is unclear. This CDR3 comprises 19 residues. Trimming cost V 0 bases and J 0 bases, with 21 bases left between them. CDR1 and CDR2 (germline): SGHDT, YYEEEE. The CDR3, as DNA: TGTGCCAGCAGCTTGGTTCGCCCGGGGTTAACTAAAGCTAACTATGGCTACACCTTC. Its protein is CASSLVRPGLTKANYGYTF.

The table lists this clone with a count of one. The chain is built from TRBV5-4 and TRBJ1-1; unclear D gene. Germline CDR1 is SGHNT and CDR2 is YYREEE (reference sequence). Trimming shortened V by 0 bases and J by 1 base, and 13 bases separated the two germline ends. The CDR3 length is 16 residues. The CDR3 reads CASSLEPGRSNTEAFF. CDR3 nucleotide sequence: TGTGCCAGCAGCTTGGAGCCAGGCAGATCGAACACTGAAGCTTTCTTT. The full variable domain, completed using reference TRBV5-4 and TRBJ1-1, is ETGVTQSPTHLIKTRGQQVTLRCSSQSGHNTVSWYQQALGQGPQFIFQYYREEENGRGNFPPRFSGLQFPNYSSELNVNALELDDSALYLCASSLEPGRSNTEAFFGQGTRLTVV.

To note about this clone: Other DNA sequences in the same sample also yield this CDR3. This chain uses TRBV5-1 with TRBJ2-3; a weak D match, TRBD2 (6 bases). CDR1 is SGHRS, CDR2 YFSETQ, per germline. The CDR3 loop spans 15 amino acids. The germline V and J ends were trimmed by 0 bases and 1 base, with 9 bases remaining between them. CDR3 DNA sequence: TGCGCCAGCAGCTTGGTTGGCGGGGGCACAGATACGCAGTATTTT. It specifies CASSLVGGGTDTQYF. Drawing the rest from reference TRBV5-1 and TRBJ2-3, the complete variable domain is KAGVTQTPRYLIKTRGQQVTLSCSPISGHRSVSWYQQTPGQGLQFLFEYFSETQRNKGNFPGRFSGRQFSNSRSEMNVSTLELGDSALYLCASSLVGGGTDTQYFGPGTRLTVL.

J is TRBJ2-1 and V is TRBV7-6, with 13 bases that match TRBD2. V was clipped by 2 bases and J by 3 bases; unmatched bases: 19. The germline gives CDR1 SGHVS, CDR2 FNYEAQ. The CDR3 sequence is 22 residues long. The CDR3 loop reads CASSLKVDIGLAGDGFYNEQFF. The CDR3 bases are TGTGCCAGCAGCTTAAAGGTCGATATAGGACTAGCGGGAGACGGCTTCTACAATGAGCAGTTCTTC.

The chain has TRBV2 and TRBJ1-2; D unclear. V was shortened by 2 bases and J by 3 bases, with 10 bases between the two germline ends. This CDR3 is 14 amino acids long. In germline, CDR1 is SNHLY, CDR2 FYNNEI. For the CDR3, the DNA is TGTGCCAGCAGTGAAAGGCAACAGCACTATGGCTACACCTTC. Amino acids: CASSERQQHYGYTF.

The V and J genes are TRBV5-4 and TRBJ1-1; possibly TRBD1 for D (5 bases). The V end was cut by 1 base, the J end by 4 bases, with 11 bases between. Germline CDR1 and CDR2: SGHNT and YYREEE (reference sequence). The CDR3 loop spans 14 amino acids. CDR3 sequence reads: CASSLLTASTEAFF. The CDR3 DNA sequence: TGTGCCAGCAGCTTGTTGACAGCCAGCACTGAAGCTTTCTTT.

This chain uses TRBV5-1 with TRBJ2-3, with 9 nucleotides matching TRBD1. V lost 0 bases, J lost 6 bases, and 5 bases stayed unmatched. The germline V gene has CDR1 SGHRS and CDR2 YFSETQ. CDR3 size: 15 residues. CDR3 region: CASSLGGTGMDTQYF. In nucleotides, the CDR3 is TGCGCCAGCAGCTTGGGTGGGACAGGGATGGATACGCAGTATTTT.

This sequence joins TRBV7-9 and TRBJ1-6; 7 nucleotides line up with TRBD1. Germline V gene lookup returns CDR1 SEHNR and CDR2 FQNEAQ (reference sequence). The CDR3 has 17 amino acids. The J segment lost 7 bases and the V segment lost 4 bases, leaving 13 bases of the junction unmatched. In nucleotides, the CDR3 is TGTGCCAGCAGCTCAGGAAAGCAGACAGGGCTAAATTCACCCCTCCACTTT. Protein product: CASSSGKQTGLNSPLHF.